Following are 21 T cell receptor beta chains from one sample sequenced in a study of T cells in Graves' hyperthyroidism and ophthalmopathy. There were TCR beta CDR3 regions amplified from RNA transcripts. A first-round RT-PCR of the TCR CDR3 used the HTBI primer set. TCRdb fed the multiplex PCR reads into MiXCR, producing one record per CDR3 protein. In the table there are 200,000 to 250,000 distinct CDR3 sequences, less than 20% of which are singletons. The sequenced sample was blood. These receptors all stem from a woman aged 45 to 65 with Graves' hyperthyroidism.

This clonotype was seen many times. In DNA form, the CDR3 reads TGTGCCAGCAGCTTATTGTCAGGGAAGGAAGAGACCCAGTACTTC. Its translation is CASSLLSGKEETQYF. The chain combines TRBV11-3 with TRBJ2-5, with D tentatively TRBD1 (5 bases). Between the trimmed V and J ends, which lost 2 bases and 3 bases, there was a span of 13 bases. The CDR3 extends over 15 amino acids. Germline values: CDR1 SGHNT, CDR2 YENEEA.

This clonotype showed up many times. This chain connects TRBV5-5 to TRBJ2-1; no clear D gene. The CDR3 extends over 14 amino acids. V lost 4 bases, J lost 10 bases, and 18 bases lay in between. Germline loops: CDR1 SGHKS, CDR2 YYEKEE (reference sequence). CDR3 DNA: TGTGCCAGCAGCCCCAACCCCGTCAGAGAGGAGCAGTTCTTC. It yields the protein CASSPNPVREEQFF. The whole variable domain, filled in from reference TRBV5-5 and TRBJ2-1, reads DAGVTQSPTHLIKTRGQQVTLRCSPISGHKSVSWYQQVLGQGPQFIFQYYEKEERGRGNFPDRFSARQFPNYSSELNVNALLLGDSALYLCASSPNPVREEQFFGPGTRLTVL.

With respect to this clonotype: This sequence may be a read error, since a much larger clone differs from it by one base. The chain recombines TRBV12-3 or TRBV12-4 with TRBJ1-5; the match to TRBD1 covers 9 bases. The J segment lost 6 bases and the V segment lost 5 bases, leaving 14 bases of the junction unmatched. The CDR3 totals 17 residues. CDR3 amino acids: CASSNPGQGNRGQPQHF. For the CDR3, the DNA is TGTGCCAGCAGTAATCCGGGACAGGGAAACCGGGGTCAGCCCCAGCATTTT.

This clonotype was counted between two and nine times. Written as DNA, the CDR3 is TGTGCCAGCAGCCAAGATATGCAGATGAACACTGAAGCTTTCTTT. It encodes CASSQDMQMNTEAFF. The V gene is TRBV14, the J gene TRBJ1-1; D unresolved. With 0 bases removed from V and 0 bases from J, the gap between germline ends came to 8 bases. This CDR3 is built from 15 residues. From germline, CDR1 is SGHDN and CDR2 FVKESK.

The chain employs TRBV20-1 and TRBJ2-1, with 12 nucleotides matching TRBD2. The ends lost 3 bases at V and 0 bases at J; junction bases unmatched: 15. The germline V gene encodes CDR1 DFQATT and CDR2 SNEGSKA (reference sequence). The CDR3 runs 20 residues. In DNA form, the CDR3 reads TGCAGTGCTAGCCCCTCAGGACTAGCGGGAATCTCGAGCTCCTACAATGAGCAGTTCTTC. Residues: CSASPSGLAGISSSYNEQFF.

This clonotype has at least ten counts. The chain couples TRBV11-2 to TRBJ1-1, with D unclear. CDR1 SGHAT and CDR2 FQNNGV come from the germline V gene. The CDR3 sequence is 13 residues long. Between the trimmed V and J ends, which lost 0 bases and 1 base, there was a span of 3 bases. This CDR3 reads CASSLDQNTEAFF. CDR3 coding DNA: TGTGCCAGCAGCTTAGATCAGAACACTGAAGCTTTCTTT.

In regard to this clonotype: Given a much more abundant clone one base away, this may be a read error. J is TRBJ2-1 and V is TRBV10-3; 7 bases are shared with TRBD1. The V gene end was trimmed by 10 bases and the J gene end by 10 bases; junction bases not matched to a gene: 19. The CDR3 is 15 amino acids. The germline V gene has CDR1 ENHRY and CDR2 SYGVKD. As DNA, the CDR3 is TGTGCCACTTCGGGGTGGGACAGTACCTCCTACGAGCAGTTCTTC. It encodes CATSGWDSTSYEQFF.

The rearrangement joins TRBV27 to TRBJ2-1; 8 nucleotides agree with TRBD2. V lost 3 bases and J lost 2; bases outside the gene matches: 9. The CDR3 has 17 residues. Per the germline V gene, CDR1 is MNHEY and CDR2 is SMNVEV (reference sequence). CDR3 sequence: CASSFGSAGGPYNEQFF. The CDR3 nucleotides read TGTGCCAGCAGTTTTGGTTCCGCGGGAGGCCCCTACAATGAGCAGTTCTTC.

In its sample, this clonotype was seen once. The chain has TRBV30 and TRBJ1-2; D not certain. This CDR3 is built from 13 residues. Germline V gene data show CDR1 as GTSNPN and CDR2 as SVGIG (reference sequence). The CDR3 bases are TGTGTCGCCTTCCAAGAGGACCCTTATGGCTACACCTTC. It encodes CVAFQEDPYGYTF. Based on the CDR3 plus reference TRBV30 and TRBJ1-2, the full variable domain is SQTIHQWPATLVQPVGSPLSLECTVEGTSNPNLYWYRQAAGRGLQLLFYSVGIGQISSEVPQNLSASRPQDRQFILSSKKLLLSDSGFYLCVAFQEDPYGYTFGSGTRLTVV.

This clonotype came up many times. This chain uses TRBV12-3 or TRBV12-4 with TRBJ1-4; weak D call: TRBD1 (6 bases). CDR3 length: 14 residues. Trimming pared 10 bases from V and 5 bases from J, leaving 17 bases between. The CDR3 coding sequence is TGTGCCACTACGGACAGCTATAAGAATGAAAAACTGTTTTTT. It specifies CATTDSYKNEKLFF.

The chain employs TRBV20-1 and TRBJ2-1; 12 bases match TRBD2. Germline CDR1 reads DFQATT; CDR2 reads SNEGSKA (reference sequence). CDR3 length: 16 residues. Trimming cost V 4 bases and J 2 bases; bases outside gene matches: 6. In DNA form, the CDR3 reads TGCAGTGCTATTACTAGCGGGAGGAGTCCCTACAATGAGCAGTTCTTC. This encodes CSAITSGRSPYNEQFF.

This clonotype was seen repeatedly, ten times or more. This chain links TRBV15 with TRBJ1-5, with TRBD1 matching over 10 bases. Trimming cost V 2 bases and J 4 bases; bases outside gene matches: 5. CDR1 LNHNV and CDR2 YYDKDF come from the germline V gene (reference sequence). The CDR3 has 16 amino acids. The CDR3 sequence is CATSRHGQGGNQPQHF. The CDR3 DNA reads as TGTGCCACCAGCAGACATGGACAGGGGGGGAATCAGCCCCAGCATTTT.

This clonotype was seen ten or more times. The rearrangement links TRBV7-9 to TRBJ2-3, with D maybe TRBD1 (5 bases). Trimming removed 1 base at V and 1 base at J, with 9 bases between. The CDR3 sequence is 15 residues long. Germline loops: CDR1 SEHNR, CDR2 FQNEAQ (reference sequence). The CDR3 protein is CASSLEQAGTDTQYF. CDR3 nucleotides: TGTGCCAGCAGCTTAGAACAGGCGGGCACAGATACGCAGTATTTT. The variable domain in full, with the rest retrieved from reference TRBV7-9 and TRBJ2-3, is DTGVSQNPRHKITKRGQNVTFRCDPISEHNRLYWYRQTLGQGPEFLTYFQNEAQLEKSRLLSDRFSAERPKGSFSTLEIQRTEQGDSAMYLCASSLEQAGTDTQYFGPGTRLTVL.

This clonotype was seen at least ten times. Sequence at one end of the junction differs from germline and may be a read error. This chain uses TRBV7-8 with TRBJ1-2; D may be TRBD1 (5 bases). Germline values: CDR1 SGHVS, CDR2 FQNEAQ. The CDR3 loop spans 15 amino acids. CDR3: CASSLQGASKYGYTF. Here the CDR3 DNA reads TGTGCCAGCAGCTTACAGGGTGCCTCTAAGTATGGCTACACCTTC. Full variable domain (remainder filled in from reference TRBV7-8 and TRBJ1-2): GAGVSQSPRYKVAKRGQDVALRCDPISGHVSLFWYQQALGQGPEFLTYFQNEAQLDKSGLPSDRFFAERPEGSVSTLKIQRTQQEDSAVYLCASSLQGASKYGYTFGSGTRLTVV.

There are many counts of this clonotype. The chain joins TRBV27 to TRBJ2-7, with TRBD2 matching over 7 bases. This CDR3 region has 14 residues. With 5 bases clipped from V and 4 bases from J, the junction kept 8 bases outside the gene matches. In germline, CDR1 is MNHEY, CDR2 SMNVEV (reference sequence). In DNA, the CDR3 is TGTGCCAGCAGTCCCTCACCTAGCGGTTACGAGCAGTACTTC. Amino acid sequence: CASSPSPSGYEQYF.

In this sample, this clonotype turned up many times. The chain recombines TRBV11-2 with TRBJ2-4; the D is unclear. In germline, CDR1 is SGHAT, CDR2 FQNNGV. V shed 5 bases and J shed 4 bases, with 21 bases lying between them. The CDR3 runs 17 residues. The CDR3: CASSPPRSGVPKNIQYF. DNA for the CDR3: TGTGCCAGCAGCCCCCCTAGATCTGGTGTCCCTAAAAACATTCAGTACTTC.

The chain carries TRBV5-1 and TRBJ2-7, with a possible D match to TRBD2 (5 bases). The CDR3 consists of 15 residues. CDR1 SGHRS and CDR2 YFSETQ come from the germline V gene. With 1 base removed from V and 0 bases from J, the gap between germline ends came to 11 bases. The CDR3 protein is CASSLLRASSYEQYF. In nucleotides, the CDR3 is TGCGCCAGCAGCTTGTTGAGGGCCAGCTCCTACGAGCAGTACTTC.

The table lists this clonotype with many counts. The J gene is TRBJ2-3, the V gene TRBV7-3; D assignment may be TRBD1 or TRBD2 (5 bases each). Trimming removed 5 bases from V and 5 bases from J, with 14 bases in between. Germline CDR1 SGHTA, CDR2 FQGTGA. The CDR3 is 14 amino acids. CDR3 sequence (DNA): TGTGCCAGCAGCCGAGGGACGGCCGGAGATACGCAGTATTTT. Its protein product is CASSRGTAGDTQYF.

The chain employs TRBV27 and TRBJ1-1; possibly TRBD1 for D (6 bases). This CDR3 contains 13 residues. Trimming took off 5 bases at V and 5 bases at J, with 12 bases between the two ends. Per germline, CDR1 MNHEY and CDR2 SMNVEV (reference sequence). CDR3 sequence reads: CASSVTGLTEAFF. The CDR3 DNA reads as TGTGCCAGCAGTGTAACAGGGTTAACTGAAGCTTTCTTT.

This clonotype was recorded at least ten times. CDR3 residues: CASSVEQGYWATEAFF. The CDR3 nucleotides are TGCGCCAGCAGCGTAGAACAGGGGTATTGGGCGACTGAAGCTTTCTTT. This chain connects TRBV5-1 to TRBJ1-1; 7 bases agree with TRBD1. The CDR3 has 16 amino acids. V was clipped by 4 bases and J by 5 bases; unmatched bases: 14. CDR1 and CDR2 from the germline V gene are SGHRS and YFSETQ.

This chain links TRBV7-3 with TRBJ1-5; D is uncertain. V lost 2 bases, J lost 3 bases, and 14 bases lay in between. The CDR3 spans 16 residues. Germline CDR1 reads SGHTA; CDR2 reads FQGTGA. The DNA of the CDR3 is TGTGCCAGCAGCTTAGTCTCCGGCAGCTTCAATCAGCCCCAGCATTTT. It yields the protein CASSLVSGSFNQPQHF.